The 26 T cell receptor beta chains reported below all come from one sample, sequenced in a study of blood T cell repertoires in COVID-19. Libraries were prepared by immunoSEQ multiplex PCR; TCRdb keeps only in-frame clonotypes and omits some of them. The sample includes 200,000 or so clones, roughly 90% seen only once; the top ten take approximately 7.6%. Sequencing used PBMCs or T cells enriched from blood (not recorded which). The receptors shown here come from a young woman who had recovered from COVID-19.

The J gene is TRBJ2-7, the V gene TRBV27, with 10 bases lining up with TRBD1. After removal of 6 bases from V and 6 bases from J, the junction contained 11 bases not matched to a gene. CDR1 and CDR2 (germline): MNHEY, SMNVEV (reference sequence). There are 15 residues in the CDR3. CDR3 coding DNA: TGTGCCAGCAGCCCGAACCCGGGGACAGGGGCCGAGCAGTACTTC. It is translated as CASSPNPGTGAEQYF.

The chain recombines TRBV29-1 with TRBJ2-2, with D maybe TRBD1 (7 bases). Germline values: CDR1 SQVTM, CDR2 ANQGSEA. This CDR3 spans 13 amino acids. Between the trimmed V and J ends, which lost 4 bases and 6 bases, there was a span of 12 bases. DNA of the CDR3: TGCAGCGTTGGAGACAGGGAGGCCGGGGAGCTGTTTTTT. Translation: CSVGDREAGELFF.

The V gene is TRBV2, the J gene TRBJ1-2; D is undetermined. The V end was cut by 7 bases, the J end by 7 bases, with 22 bases between. Germline V gene sequence: CDR1 SNHLY, CDR2 FYNNEI. The CDR3 is 15 amino acids. This CDR3 reads CASIPGVASPTGYTF. CDR3 in DNA: TGTGCCAGCATTCCCGGGGTTGCCTCCCCTACTGGCTACACCTTC.

The chain recombines TRBV3-1 (or the pseudogene TRBV3-2) with TRBJ1-3; possible D gene TRBD1, 6 bases. Trimming left V 2 bases short and J 0 bases short, with 11 bases between. Per the germline V gene, CDR1 is LGHDT and CDR2 is YNNKEL (reference sequence). The CDR3 covers 16 residues. CDR3 loop: CASSQQGHLSGNTIYF. The CDR3 DNA reads TGTGCCAGCAGCCAACAGGGACACCTCTCTGGAAACACCATATATTTT.

The V gene is TRBV28, the J gene TRBJ2-6, with 10 bases fitting TRBD1. The CDR3 sequence is 18 residues long. With 3 bases clipped from V and 1 base from J, the junction kept 6 bases outside the gene matches. Germline loops: CDR1 MDHEN, CDR2 SYDVKM. The CDR3 region is CASSFLGQGSSGANVLTF. CDR3 DNA: TGTGCCAGCAGTTTCCTGGGACAGGGGTCGTCTGGGGCCAACGTCCTGACTTTC.

V is TRBV6-1 and J is TRBJ1-3; D gene unclear. The germline CDR1 and CDR2 sequences are MNHNS and SASEGT. Trimming cost V 6 bases and J 0 bases, with 12 bases left between them. The CDR3 has 15 amino acids. The DNA of the CDR3 is TGTGCCAGCAGAACGACGGGGAGCTCTGGAAACACCATATATTTT. Its translation: CASRTTGSSGNTIYF.

The V gene is TRBV7-9, the J gene TRBJ1-1; D is unclear. V was clipped by 1 base and J by 8 bases, with 11 bases between them. This CDR3 has 13 residues. Germline V gives CDR1 SEHNR, CDR2 FQNEAQ (reference sequence). The DNA for the CDR3 is TGTGCCAGCAGCTTAGGGTCGCCGGAGGAAGCTTTCTTT. It specifies CASSLGSPEEAFF.

This sequence joins TRBV30 and TRBJ2-2; no reliable D call. The CDR3 sequence is 12 residues long. Germline values: CDR1 GTSNPN, CDR2 SVGIG (reference sequence). The V gene lost 0 bases and the J gene lost 8 bases, with 7 bases spanning the gap. The CDR3: CAWSVGRGELFF. CDR3 DNA sequence: TGTGCCTGGAGTGTTGGGCGTGGGGAGCTGTTTTTT.

The V gene is TRBV7-6, the J gene TRBJ1-2, with TRBD1 identical over 11 bases. Germline V gives CDR1 SGHVS, CDR2 FNYEAQ. CDR3 size: 14 residues. V was clipped by 4 bases and J by 5 bases; unmatched bases: 3. CDR3 region: CASSSGQGAYGYTF. In DNA, the CDR3 is TGTGCCAGCAGCTCAGGACAGGGGGCTTATGGCTACACCTTC. Full variable domain (remainder filled in from reference TRBV7-6 and TRBJ1-2): GAGVSQSPRYKVTKRGQDVALRCDPISGHVSLYWYRQALGQGPEFLTYFNYEAQQDKSGLPNDRFSAERPEGSISTLTIQRTEQRDSAMYRCASSSGQGAYGYTFGSGTRLTVV.

The chain recombines TRBV9 with TRBJ1-6, with 11 positions matching TRBD1. CDR1 is SGDLS, CDR2 YYNGEE, per germline. V dropped 0 bases and J dropped 5; count of bases not matched to a gene: 4. The length of the CDR3 is 17 residues. DNA for the CDR3: TGTGCCAGCAGCGTAGGGGACAGGGGGACTAATAATTCACCCCTCCACTTT. This translates into CASSVGDRGTNNSPLHF.

The chain combines TRBV19 with TRBJ2-1; TRBD2 agrees at 12 bases. Germline-derived CDR1 and CDR2 are LNHDA and SQIVND (reference sequence). This CDR3 is built from 16 residues. The V gene end was trimmed by 5 bases and the J gene end by 6 bases; junction bases not matched to a gene: 8. The CDR3 sequence is CASSPSLAGGLNEQFF. DNA for the CDR3: TGTGCCAGTAGTCCTTCGCTAGCGGGGGGGCTCAATGAGCAGTTCTTC.

This chain connects TRBV27 to TRBJ1-6; D unclear. Germline V gene data show CDR1 as MNHEY and CDR2 as SMNVEV (reference sequence). The CDR3 extends over 14 amino acids. V was shortened by 3 bases and J by 7 bases, with 10 bases between the two germline ends. The CDR3 sequence is CASSLELRNSPLHF. In DNA form, the CDR3 reads TGTGCCAGCAGTTTGGAGCTTCGCAATTCACCCCTCCACTTT.

V usage is TRBV5-6 and J usage is TRBJ2-1; D gene uncertain. Germline V lookup: CDR1 SGHDT, CDR2 YYEEEE. The germline V and J ends were trimmed by 3 bases and 10 bases, with 8 bases remaining between them. The CDR3 runs to 11 residues. CDR3 sequence reads: CASSWAEEQFF. The CDR3 region has the DNA TGTGCCAGCAGCTGGGCCGAGGAGCAGTTCTTC.

The chain links TRBV27 to TRBJ2-7; 8 bases match TRBD2. The germline V gene encodes CDR1 MNHEY and CDR2 SMNVEV (reference sequence). V trimming: 5 bases; J trimming: 0 bases; junction bases outside the gene matches: 6. The CDR3 runs 15 residues. The CDR3 nucleotides read TGTGCCAGCAGTATTACTAGCGGCAGCTCCTACGAGCAGTACTTC. The encoded protein is CASSITSGSSYEQYF.

CDR3 nucleotide sequence: TGTGCCTCTGGGAGGGGGTCCGATGAAAAACTGTTTTTT. As protein: CASGRGSDEKLFF. The chain is built from TRBV9 and TRBJ1-4, with D possibly being TRBD1 (6 bases). CDR1 is SGDLS and CDR2 is YYNGEE in the germline V gene. Trimming removed 10 bases from V and 6 bases from J, with 16 bases in between. The CDR3 consists of 13 residues.

J is TRBJ1-1 and V is TRBV28; D possibly corresponds to TRBD1 (5 bases). V gave up 7 bases and J gave up 2 bases, with 11 bases separating them. Germline assignment: CDR1 MDHEN and CDR2 SYDVKM. CDR3 size: 13 residues. The CDR3 protein is CASTEGANTEAFF. CDR3 nucleotide sequence: TGTGCCAGCACCGAAGGGGCTAACACTGAAGCTTTCTTT.

The CDR3 protein is CASSLSRGNGYTF. CDR3 nucleotide sequence: TGTGCCAGCAGTCTCTCGAGGGGGAATGGCTACACCTTC. The chain has TRBV27 and TRBJ1-2, with D possibly TRBD1 on 6 matching bases. V lost 5 bases and J lost 6, with 13 bases in between. CDR3 length: 13 residues. The germline gives CDR1 MNHEY, CDR2 SMNVEV (reference sequence).

This chain joins TRBV14 and TRBJ2-3; TRBD2 matches 10 bases. Germline CDR1 is SGHDN and CDR2 is FVKESK. Trimming removed 2 bases from V and 6 bases from J; junction bases left unmatched: 8. The CDR3 spans 16 residues. The CDR3 DNA reads as TGTGCCAGCAGCCAAAGTTTAGTAGCGGGAGGCGATACGCAGTATTTT. This encodes CASSQSLVAGGDTQYF.

The chain has TRBV25-1 and TRBJ1-4; D is unclear. The CDR3 extends over 12 amino acids. The germline V and J ends were trimmed by 1 base and 8 bases, with 5 bases remaining between them. The germline CDR1 and CDR2 sequences are MGHDK and SYGVNS. CDR3: CASSEWQEKLFF. CDR3 DNA sequence: TGTGCCAGCAGTGAATGGCAGGAAAAACTGTTTTTT.

J is TRBJ2-7 and V is TRBV4-1; TRBD1 might be the D (5 bases). The ends were cut back, 1 base at V and 0 bases at J, with 13 bases in the middle. This CDR3 spans 16 amino acids. Germline CDR1 reads MGHRA; CDR2 reads YSYEKL. The CDR3 sequence: CASSQVFQGRSYEQYF. CDR3 sequence (DNA): TGCGCCAGCAGCCAAGTTTTCCAGGGCCGCTCCTACGAGCAGTACTTC.

The chain recombines TRBV5-5 with TRBJ2-5; 9 bases line up with TRBD1. CDR1 and CDR2 from the germline V gene are SGHKS and YYEKEE (reference sequence). Trimming cost V 5 bases and J 2 bases; bases outside gene matches: 1. This CDR3 region has 13 residues. This chain's CDR3 is CASRGTGQETQYF. For the CDR3, the DNA is TGTGCCAGCAGGGGGACAGGGCAAGAGACCCAGTACTTC.

The chain joins TRBV18 to TRBJ1-3, with a possible D match to TRBD1 (5 bases). The germline V and J ends were trimmed by 3 bases and 0 bases, with 12 bases remaining between them. Germline values: CDR1 KGHSH, CDR2 LQKENI. The length of the CDR3 is 16 residues. CDR3 DNA: TGTGCCAGCTCACCCGGACACGCTAGCTCTGGAAACACCATATATTTT. It translates to CASSPGHASSGNTIYF.

The V gene is TRBV7-2, the J gene TRBJ1-6; weak D call: TRBD1 (6 bases). This CDR3 comprises 15 residues. V gave up 0 bases and J gave up 6 bases, with 9 bases separating them. Germline V gives CDR1 SGHTA, CDR2 FQGNSA. CDR3 DNA sequence: TGTGCCAGCAGCTTAGCTAGCAGGGGTAATTCACCCCTCCACTTT. This encodes CASSLASRGNSPLHF.

A remark on this clone: The junction shows a germline mismatch at one end, possibly a read error. The chain joins TRBV7-2 to TRBJ1-5; perhaps TRBD1 as D (5 bases). The CDR3 totals 14 residues. The germline CDR1 and CDR2 sequences are SGHTA and FQGNSA. CDR3 nucleotide sequence: TGTGCCAGCAGCCCCGAGGGACTCAATAAGCCCCAGCATTTT. Translation: CASSPEGLNKPQHF.

The chain has TRBV6-4 and TRBJ1-2, with D unresolved. This CDR3 is built from 15 residues. Deletions cut 5 bases from V and 4 bases from J, with 17 bases between. Germline V lookup: CDR1 MRHNA, CDR2 SNTAGT. For the CDR3, the DNA is TGTGCCAGCAGTTTGTTCCCTTCGAGTGGCTATGGCTACACCTTC. Translated, it gives CASSLFPSSGYGYTF.

Of note for this clone: Other DNA sequences in the sample encode the same CDR3. This chain uses TRBV7-9 with TRBJ1-1; 8 positions match TRBD1. The CDR3 length is 14 residues. Germline CDR1 is SEHNR and CDR2 is FQNEAQ (reference sequence). J lost 2 bases, V lost 3 bases, and 2 bases had no gene match. The CDR3 is CASSFQGANTEAFF. DNA of the CDR3: TGTGCCAGCAGCTTTCAGGGGGCAAACACTGAAGCTTTCTTT.